This T cell receptor (beta chain) was identified during a study of post-analysis software for immune sequencing data. Overall study: Patients with relapsing-remitting, secondary progressive and progressive-relapsing multiple sclerosis courses were all represented.

Study observations and caveats: The five TRBV segments detected at higher frequency in patients than in controls included TRBV5-6, TRBV5-1 and TRBV20-1. Controls significantly exceeded multiple sclerosis patients in normalized Chao1 diversity.

About this clonotype itself: What it recognizes is unknown.

Trimming removed 4 bases from V and 5 bases from J; junction bases left unmatched: 7. The germline V gene encodes CDR1 SQVTM and CDR2 ANQGSEA. CDR3 length: 13 residues. Unique molecular identifiers tagged the TCR beta cDNA libraries. T cells, roughly 0.95 to 10 million of them, yielded some 540,000 cDNA molecules. TCRdb analysed the PCR reads with MiXCR anew, one entry per CDR3 protein. The sample shows approximately 440,000 distinct CDR3 sequences, around 40% of them seen only once. Sequencing used blood. This receptor was identified in a girl aged 10 to 17 with multiple sclerosis. V is TRBV29-1 and J is TRBJ2-5, with 7 bases aligning to TRBD1. For the CDR3, the DNA is TGCAGCGTTGGTGTAGGGGGCCTGGAGACCCAGTACTTC. Protein sequence: CSVGVGGLETQYF. Drawing the rest from reference TRBV29-1 and TRBJ2-5, the complete variable domain is SAVISQKPSRDICQRGTSLTIQCQVDSQVTMMFWYRQQPGQSLTLIATANQGSEATYESGFVIDKFPISRPNLTFSTLTVSNMSPEDSSIYLCSVGVGGLETQYFGPGTRLLVL.